This T cell receptor beta chain was found in a study of T-cell reconstitution after alpha-beta-depleted transplantation in children. This clonotype was picked up many times. The TCRbeta library was prepared with unique molecular identifiers. TCRdb independently ran MiXCR on the PCR reads; one entry per CDR3 protein. In the table there are approximately 590,000 distinct CDR3 sequences, roughly a tenth of which are singletons. Germline lookup yields CDR1 DFQATT and CDR2 SNEGSKA (reference sequence). V was trimmed by 7 bases and J by 2 bases, leaving 13 bases between them. The CDR3 is 13 amino acids. The sample in question was PBMCs from the stem cell graft donor, obtained from the stem cell graft. The source of this sequence is a human donor who donated a stem cell graft to a child with acute myeloid leukemia. This chain joins TRBV20-1 and TRBJ2-3; a weak D match, TRBD2 (5 bases). The CDR3 DNA reads TGCAGTGGTGCTACGGGAAACACAGATACGCAGTATTTT. It is translated as CSGATGNTDTQYF.